The 7 T cell receptor beta chains presented below share a single source sample, sequenced in a study of cytomegalovirus exposure and HLA in healthy donors. The PCR ran on 60 Vbeta and 13 Jbeta primers. Libraries were prepared by immunoSEQ multiplex PCR; TCRdb keeps only in-frame clonotypes and omits some of them. The sample contains about 83,000 clones, 70% to 75% of which appear only once. Sequencing input: PBMCs. Receptor source: a man between 60 and 70 years old in good health and CMV-seronegative.

V is TRBV27 and J is TRBJ1-5; unclear D gene. CDR3 size: 14 residues. The germline V and J ends were trimmed by 5 bases and 3 bases, with 11 bases remaining between them. Germline V CDR1 and CDR2: MNHEY, SMNVEV (reference sequence). The CDR3 sequence: CASSPSVFNQPQHF. As DNA, the CDR3 is TGTGCCAGCAGTCCCTCGGTCTTCAATCAGCCCCAGCATTTT.

This sequence joins TRBV5-4 and TRBJ1-6; 9 nucleotides agree with TRBD1. Germline V gene lookup returns CDR1 SGHNT and CDR2 YYREEE (reference sequence). The CDR3 spans 16 residues. V shed 4 bases and J 9 bases; nucleotides not matched to a gene: 11. The CDR3 loop reads CASSAQPGQGSSPLHF. CDR3 nucleotides: TGTGCCAGCAGCGCACAGCCGGGACAGGGTTCTTCACCCCTCCACTTT.

This rearrangement joins TRBV6-1 to TRBJ2-7, with a possible D match to TRBD1 (6 bases). The V end was cut by 4 bases, the J end by 5 bases, with 15 bases between. From germline, CDR1 is MNHNS and CDR2 SASEGT. The CDR3 runs to 14 residues. This chain's CDR3 is CASSGSGQVHEQYF. In nucleotides, the CDR3 is TGTGCCAGCAGTGGATCGGGACAAGTCCACGAGCAGTACTTC.

CDR3 residues: CASSSGRGEQYF. The DNA for the CDR3 is TGTGCCAGCAGCTCAGGGAGGGGCGAGCAGTACTTC. The chain carries TRBV5-4 and TRBJ2-7; TRBD2 agrees at 7 bases. Germline-derived CDR1 and CDR2 are SGHNT and YYREEE (reference sequence). V was clipped by 3 bases and J by 6 bases; unmatched bases: 3. CDR3 length: 12 residues.

V gene TRBV19 combines with J gene TRBJ1-5; 7 nucleotides agree with TRBD1. In germline, CDR1 is LNHDA, CDR2 SQIVND (reference sequence). V trimming: 3 bases; J trimming: 7 bases; junction bases outside the gene matches: 6. The length of the CDR3 is 14 residues. As DNA, the CDR3 is TGTGCCAGTAGTATTTTAAGGGGGCCCCAGCCCCAGCATTTT. This encodes CASSILRGPQPQHF. Full variable domain (outside the CDR3, taken from reference TRBV19 and TRBJ1-5): DGGITQSPKYLFRKEGQNVTLSCEQNLNHDAMYWYRQDPGQGLRLIYYSQIVNDFQKGDIAEGYSVSREKKESFPLTVTSAQKNPTAFYLCASSILRGPQPQHFGDGTRLSIL.

V gene TRBV27 combines with J gene TRBJ2-7; D perhaps matches TRBD2 (6 bases). The CDR3 is 14 residues long. CDR1 and CDR2 (germline): MNHEY, SMNVEV (reference sequence). Trimming pared 3 bases from V and 4 bases from J, leaving 13 bases between. CDR3 bases: TGTGCCAGCAGTTTGGCGGGGCTCGAGTACGAGCAGTACTTC. Amino acid sequence: CASSLAGLEYEQYF.

The chain couples TRBV28 to TRBJ2-7; the match to TRBD1 covers 9 bases. This CDR3 is built from 15 residues. Trimming cost V 7 bases and J 6 bases; bases outside gene matches: 13. Germline-derived CDR1 and CDR2 are MDHEN and SYDVKM. CDR3 nucleotides: TGTGCCAGCATTACCTTCCGGGACAGGGTGAGCGAGCAGTACTTC. It specifies CASITFRDRVSEQYF.